This T cell receptor (beta chain) was recovered during a study of PD-1 blockade in classical Hodgkin lymphoma. Documented time point: cycle 4 day 1 (C4D1), after more than 5 weeks of nivolumab. The patients all showed relapse after autologous stem cell transplantation, while their brentuximab vedotin exposure varied. The repertoire was sequenced with immunoSEQ multiplex PCR; TCRdb's copy has only in-frame clones and lacks some. The profile shows roughly 94,000 clones, under 95% of them singletons. The germline V gene encodes CDR1 SEHNR and CDR2 FQNEAQ (reference sequence). The CDR3 contains 14 residues. The germline V and J ends were trimmed by 5 bases and 2 bases, with 11 bases remaining between them.

The rearrangement joins TRBV7-9 to TRBJ2-3; D is undetermined. The receptor was derived from a human donor with classical Hodgkin lymphoma. The input for sequencing was peripheral blood mononuclear cells (PBMCs), taken before the fourth cycle of nivolumab. The CDR3 sequence is CASSQTTPTDTQYF. The CDR3 region has the DNA TGTGCCAGCAGCCAGACCACCCCCACAGATACGCAGTATTTT.